This entry lists 9 T cell receptor beta chains sequenced from one sample in a study of T cell changes during pregnancy in multiple sclerosis. The protocol was immunoSEQ multiplex PCR, while the TCRdb copy is restricted to in-frame clones and leaves out a portion. This sample has 45,000 to 55,000 clones, with 90% to 95% found just once. This sample comprised peripheral blood, obtained after pregnancy. The receptors originated from a female donor with multiple sclerosis, enrolled in a pregnancy study.

The chain recombines TRBV19 with TRBJ2-7, with 10 bases aligning to TRBD1. Germline-derived CDR1 and CDR2 are LNHDA and SQIVND (reference sequence). This CDR3 region has 15 residues. Trimming at V came to 3 bases and at J to 3 bases, leaving 5 bases not matched to a gene. CDR3 loop: CASSIDRGLSYEQYF. CDR3 sequence (DNA): TGTGCCAGTAGTATCGACAGGGGGCTTAGCTACGAGCAGTACTTC.

The V call is TRBV19, the J call TRBJ2-5, with 8 bases aligning to TRBD2. With 11 bases clipped from V and 1 base from J, the junction kept 9 bases outside the gene matches. This CDR3 comprises 14 residues. Germline V CDR1 and CDR2: LNHDA, SQIVND (reference sequence). CDR3 sequence (DNA): TGTGCCTCCAAGGCGCTAGCGGGCCAAGAGACCCAGTACTTC. Residues: CASKALAGQETQYF.

The chain links TRBV6-1 to TRBJ1-5; a weak D match, TRBD1 (5 bases). Per the germline V gene, CDR1 is MNHNS and CDR2 is SASEGT. The CDR3 is 15 amino acids. The V end lost 5 bases, the J end lost 2 bases, and 13 bases lay between the germline ends. In DNA form, the CDR3 reads TGTGCCAGCAGTCGCAGGGAAGGGGGCAATCAGCCCCAGCATTTT. The encoded protein is CASSRREGGNQPQHF.

The chain employs TRBV5-1 and TRBJ2-7; 12 nucleotides align to TRBD2. Germline loops: CDR1 SGHRS, CDR2 YFSETQ. V shed 4 bases, J shed 2 bases, and the junction held 7 bases outside the gene matches. The CDR3 length is 16 residues. CDR3 DNA: TGCGCCAGCAGCCTAGCGGGGGGGCGGGGGACCTACGAGCAGTACTTC. Amino acid sequence: CASSLAGGRGTYEQYF.

The chain combines TRBV2 with TRBJ2-7; TRBD2 agrees at 8 bases. V was pared by 6 bases and J by 2 bases, with 9 bases of the junction left unmatched. Germline CDR1 SNHLY, CDR2 FYNNEI. The CDR3 is 15 residues long. CDR3 region: CASRRGVQGPYEQYF. In DNA form, the CDR3 reads TGTGCCAGCAGGCGGGGGGTACAGGGTCCCTACGAGCAGTACTTC.

This clone was seen once. The J gene is TRBJ2-2, the V gene TRBV7-6; D possibly corresponds to TRBD2 (5 bases). V gave up 3 bases and J gave up 6 bases, with 8 bases separating them. Germline V gives CDR1 SGHVS, CDR2 FNYEAQ. The CDR3 loop spans 13 amino acids. The CDR3, as DNA: TGTGCCAGCAGCTTTGGTAGCGCCGGGGAGCTGTTTTTT. Residues: CASSFGSAGELFF.

The chain uses TRBV10-3 and TRBJ2-3; 9 bases fit TRBD1. Germline values: CDR1 ENHRY, CDR2 SYGVKD. The CDR3 spans 13 residues. The trim removed 11 bases at V and 4 bases at J, leaving 7 bases unmatched. The CDR3: CASGDRESDTQYF. CDR3 nucleotides: TGTGCCTCAGGGGACAGGGAATCAGATACGCAGTATTTT.

The CDR3 region is CASSYSAGYGYTF. CDR3 nucleotide sequence: TGTGCCAGCAGTTACTCGGCGGGCTATGGCTACACCTTC. The V and J genes are TRBV6-5 and TRBJ1-2, with D unresolved. Germline V gene data show CDR1 as MNHEY and CDR2 as SVGAGI. Trimming took 0 bases from V and 4 from J, leaving 6 bases between them. The CDR3 has 13 amino acids.

The chain has TRBV19 and TRBJ1-5; 7 nucleotides agree with TRBD1. The V segment lost 4 bases and the J segment 3 bases; nucleotides outside the gene matches: 12. Per germline, CDR1 LNHDA and CDR2 SQIVND (reference sequence). CDR3 length: 17 residues. The CDR3 DNA sequence: TGTGCCAGTAGTAGGCGGGGGGGAACAGGGGACAATCAGCCCCAGCATTTT. Protein sequence: CASSRRGGTGDNQPQHF.